This T cell receptor (beta chain) was captured in a study of Graves' ophthalmopathy and Graves' hyperthyroidism. The sequenced template was RNA, covering the TCR beta CDR3 region. Scientists carried out first-round RT-PCR using HTBI primers and then a second-round multiplex PCR. TCRdb analysed the multiplex PCR reads with MiXCR anew, one entry per CDR3 protein. Of almost 750,000 distinct CDR3 sequences listed, approximately 40% are singletons. Trimming took 4 bases from V and 0 from J, leaving 14 bases between them. Germline CDR1 and CDR2: SGHRS and YFSETQ. The length of the CDR3 is 15 residues. This TCR was sampled from an adult man with Graves' ophthalmopathy. The chain carries TRBV5-1 and TRBJ2-7; perhaps TRBD2 as D (6 bases). Sequenced sample: peripheral blood. The CDR3 coding sequence is TGCGCCAGCAGCCCTACGGGACTCGTCTCCTACGAGCAGTACTTC. This gives the protein CASSPTGLVSYEQYF.